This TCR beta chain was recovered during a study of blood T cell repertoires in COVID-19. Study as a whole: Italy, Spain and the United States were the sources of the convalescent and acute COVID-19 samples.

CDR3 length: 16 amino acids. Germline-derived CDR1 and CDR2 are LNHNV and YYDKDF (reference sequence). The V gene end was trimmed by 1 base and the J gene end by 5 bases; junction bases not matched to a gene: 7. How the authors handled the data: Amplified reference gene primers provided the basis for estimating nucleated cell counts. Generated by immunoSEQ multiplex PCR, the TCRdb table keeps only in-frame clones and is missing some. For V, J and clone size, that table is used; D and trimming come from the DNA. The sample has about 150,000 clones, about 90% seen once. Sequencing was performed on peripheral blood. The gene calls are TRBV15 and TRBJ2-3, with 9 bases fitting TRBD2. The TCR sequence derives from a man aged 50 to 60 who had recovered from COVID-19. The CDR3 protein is CATSRGGGGAVDTQYF. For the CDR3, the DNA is TGTGCCACCAGCAGAGGGGGCGGGGGGGCTGTAGATACGCAGTATTTT.